The clone carrying this T cell receptor beta chain has at least ten counts. The CDR3 extends over 16 amino acids. Germline loops: CDR1 MNHEY, CDR2 SVGEGT. Trimming pared 0 bases from V and 2 bases from J, leaving 11 bases between. This sample is part of a study of human T cells and chemical hapten exposure. Study-level information: Small discrepancies in pooled library volume mainly accounted for the varying TCR yields per sample.

TCRdb called the RACE reads again in MiXCR, with one record for every CDR3 protein. The sample contains about 42,000 distinct CDR3 sequences, about 9.6% of which appear only once. The time point was: patch test 2, 6 weeks after DPC sensitization. Treatment reported: therapeutic diphenylcyclopropenone sensitization with weekly scalp DPC. Extraction yielded total RNA from whole blood (unfractionated). The receptor's source is a woman aged 25 to 39 with alopecia areata. Some clones in this sample may be carry-over from other donors' samples. The starting material was whole blood, obtained in connection with sensitization to the hapten diphenylcyclopropenone (DPC). J is TRBJ1-5 and V is TRBV6-2 or TRBV6-3, with D perhaps matching TRBD1 (5 bases). The CDR3 region is CASSYSNQGGNQPQHF. CDR3 sequence (DNA): TGTGCCAGCAGTTACTCGAACCAGGGTGGCAATCAGCCCCAGCATTTT.